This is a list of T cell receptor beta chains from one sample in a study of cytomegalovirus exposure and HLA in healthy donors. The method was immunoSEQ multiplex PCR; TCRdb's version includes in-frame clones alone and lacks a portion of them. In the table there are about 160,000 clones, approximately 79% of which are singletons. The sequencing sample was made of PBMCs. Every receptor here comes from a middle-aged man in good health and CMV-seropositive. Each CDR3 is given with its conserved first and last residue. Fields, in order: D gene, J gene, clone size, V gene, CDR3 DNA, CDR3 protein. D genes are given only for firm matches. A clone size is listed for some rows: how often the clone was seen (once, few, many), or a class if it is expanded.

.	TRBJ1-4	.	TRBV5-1	TGCGCCAGCAGCTTGGCCGCGGCAACTAATGAAAAACTGTTTTTT	CASSLAAATNEKLFF
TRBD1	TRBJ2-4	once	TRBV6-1	TGTGCCATACCCGGGACAGGGGGGTCCAAAAACATTCAGTACTTC	CAIPGTGGSKNIQYF
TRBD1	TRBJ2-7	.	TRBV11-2	TGTGCCAGCAGCCTGAACCGGGACAGAAACGAGCAGTACTTC	CASSLNRDRNEQYF
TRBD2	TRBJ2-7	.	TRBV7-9	TGTGCCACCCGGGGGGATCCCTACGAGCAGTACTTC	CATRGDPYEQYF
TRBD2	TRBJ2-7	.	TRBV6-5	TGTGCCAGTAAAACGGGGGGAATCTACGAGCAGTACTTC	CASKTGGIYEQYF
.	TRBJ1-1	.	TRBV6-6	TGTGCCAGCAGTTACGGGGGCCTGATCGCTGAAGCTTTCTTT	CASSYGGLIAEAFF
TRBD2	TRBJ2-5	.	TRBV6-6	TGTGCCAGCAGGGCGGGGGTTGGGGAGACCCAGTACTTC	CASRAGVGETQYF
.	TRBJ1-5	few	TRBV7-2	TGTGCCAGCAGCTTAGATTGGGAGGGGCCAGGTAGCAATCAGCCCCAGCATTTT	CASSLDWEGPGSNQPQHF
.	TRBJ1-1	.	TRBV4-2	TGTGCCAGCAGCCAAGTAGGACAGACGAACACTGAAGCTTTCTTT	CASSQVGQTNTEAFF
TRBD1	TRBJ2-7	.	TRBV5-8	TGTGCCAGCAGCGGGGACAGAGGCTACGAGCAGTACTTC	CASSGDRGYEQYF
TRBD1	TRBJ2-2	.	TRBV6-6	TGTGCCAGCAGTAAGACAGGGACGAACACCGGGGAGCTGTTTTTT	CASSKTGTNTGELFF
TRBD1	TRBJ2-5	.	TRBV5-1	TGCGCCAGCAGCTTAGGGACAGGGGAAGAGACCCAGTACTTC	CASSLGTGEETQYF
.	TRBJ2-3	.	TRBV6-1	TGTGCCAGCACGACTGAGTCGCGGGGCACAGATACGCAGTATTTT	CASTTESRGTDTQYF
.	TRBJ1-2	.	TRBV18	TGTGCCAGCTCACCACCGTCAGGAACTCCTAACTATGGCTACACCTTC	CASSPPSGTPNYGYTF
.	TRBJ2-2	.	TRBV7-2	TGTGCCAGCACTAGAGGCGGGTACACCGGGGAGCTGTTTTTT	CASTRGGYTGELFF
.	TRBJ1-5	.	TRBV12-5	TGTGCTAGTGCACCTCTTATGGGGGGAAATCAGCCCCAGCATTTT	CASAPLMGGNQPQHF
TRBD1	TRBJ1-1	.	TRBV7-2	TGTGCCAGCAGCCCCCGGACAGGGAACACTGAAGCTTTCTTT	CASSPRTGNTEAFF
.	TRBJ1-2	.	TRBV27	TGTGCCAGCAGACCCCCTGGAGGGAATCGCTACACCTTC	CASRPPGGNRYTF
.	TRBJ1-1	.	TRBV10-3	TGTGCCATCAAGATAGGGGAGAACACTGAAGCTTTCTTT	CAIKIGENTEAFF
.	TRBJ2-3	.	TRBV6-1	TGTGCCACGGGGCGGGAACTCACAGATACGCAGTATTTT	CATGRELTDTQYF
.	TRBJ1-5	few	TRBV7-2	TGTGCCAGCAGTTGGGGGGGCCTCGGAAGCAATCAGCCCCAGCATTTT	CASSWGGLGSNQPQHF
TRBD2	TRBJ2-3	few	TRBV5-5	TGTGCCAGCAGCTTGGCCTGGGCGGGGGGGCATTTGTGGGATACGCAGTATTTT	CASSLAWAGGHLWDTQYF
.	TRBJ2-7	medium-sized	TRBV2	TGTGCCAGCAGTGAAGCGGGCATACGGAACTCCTACGAGCAGTACTTC	CASSEAGIRNSYEQYF
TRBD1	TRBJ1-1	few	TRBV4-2	TGTGCCAGCAGCCTCAAACAGGGGTTGAACACTGAAGCTTTCTTT	CASSLKQGLNTEAFF
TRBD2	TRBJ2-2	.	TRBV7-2	TGTGCCAGCAGCCCAGTCGGGGGGATCGGGGAGCTGTTTTTT	CASSPVGGIGELFF
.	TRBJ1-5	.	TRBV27	TGTGCCAGCAGTTGGACTTTGGGCCAGCCCCAGCATTTT	CASSWTLGQPQHF
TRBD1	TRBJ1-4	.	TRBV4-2	TGTGCCAGCAGCCAAGAATCGGGACAGTTAAATGAAAAACTGTTTTTT	CASSQESGQLNEKLFF
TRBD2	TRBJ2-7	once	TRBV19	TGTGCCAGTAGAAACGGGGGGGCCTCCTACGAGCAGTACTTC	CASRNGGASYEQYF
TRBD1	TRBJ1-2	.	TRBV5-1	TGCGCCAGCAGCGCAACAGGGGGTAGTGTTGGCTACACCTTC	CASSATGGSVGYTF
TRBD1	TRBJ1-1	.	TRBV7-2	TGTGCCAGCAGCTTGACAGGGATTAGCACTGAAGCTTTCTTT	CASSLTGISTEAFF
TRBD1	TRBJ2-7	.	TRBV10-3	TGTGCCATCAGCCCGGGACAGCACGAGCAGTACTTC	CAISPGQHEQYF
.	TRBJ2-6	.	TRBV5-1	TGCGCCAACCTTGACAGGAGCCCCACTGGGGCCAACGTCCTGACTTTC	CANLDRSPTGANVLTF
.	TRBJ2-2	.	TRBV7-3	TGTGCCAGCCGCCACCTCCAAGGGGGTTCGAACACCGGGGAGCTGTTTTTT	CASRHLQGGSNTGELFF
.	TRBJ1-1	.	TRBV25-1	TGTGCCAGCAGAGCGGACGGCCGGGTCACTGAAGCTTTCTTT	CASRADGRVTEAFF
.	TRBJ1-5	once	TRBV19	TGTGCCAGTAGTATACAGGGCCGCACCCATCAGCCCCAGCATTTT	CASSIQGRTHQPQHF
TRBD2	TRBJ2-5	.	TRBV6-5	TGTGCCAGCAACGGGGAGGGGAAAGAGACCCAGTACTTC	CASNGEGKETQYF
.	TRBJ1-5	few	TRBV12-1	TGTGCCAGCAGCTCCGAAAAGGCGGGGGCGGGTCAGCCCCAGCATTTT	CASSSEKAGAGQPQHF
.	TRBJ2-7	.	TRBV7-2	TGTGCCAGCAGCTTGGACAGAGCCTACGAGCAGTACTTC	CASSLDRAYEQYF
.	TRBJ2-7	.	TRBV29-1	TGCAGCGTAACACCACAGAGCTCCTACGAGCAGTACTTC	CSVTPQSSYEQYF
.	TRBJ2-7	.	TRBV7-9	TGTTCCAGCAGCTTAGGCGGACTTCTATACTACGAGCAGTACTTC	CSSSLGGLLYYEQYF
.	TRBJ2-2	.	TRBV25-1	TGTGCCAGCAGTTCAGACAGTAGGATTACGAACACCGGGGAGCTGTTTTTT	CASSSDSRITNTGELFF
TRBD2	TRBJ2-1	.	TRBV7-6	TGTGCCAGCAGCTTAGAACGGGGGGTACCCGTCAATGAGCAGTTCTTC	CASSLERGVPVNEQFF
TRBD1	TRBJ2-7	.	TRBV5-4	TGTGCCAGCAGCTTGGCAGGTAGCAGGGGGAACGAGCAGTACTTC	CASSLAGSRGNEQYF
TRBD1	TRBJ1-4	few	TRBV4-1	TGCGCCAGCAGCCCCACAGGGGCGCCGGGAGAAAAACTGTTTTTT	CASSPTGAPGEKLFF
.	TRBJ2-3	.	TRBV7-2	TGTGCCAGCAGCTTAGGGGGGGGCCACGATACGCAGTATTTT	CASSLGGGHDTQYF
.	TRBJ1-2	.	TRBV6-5	TGTGCCAGCAGGGCGGGGGGCAACTATGGCTACACCTTC	CASRAGGNYGYTF
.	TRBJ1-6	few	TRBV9	TGTGCCAGCAGCGTAGGCGGTAATTCACCCCTCCACTTT	CASSVGGNSPLHF
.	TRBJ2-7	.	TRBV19	TGTGCCAGTAGTCTTGACAGCGAGCAGTACTTC	CASSLDSEQYF
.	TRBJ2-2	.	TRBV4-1	TGCGCCAGCAGCTCCCGGCAGGGGACCGGGGAGCTGTTTTTT	CASSSRQGTGELFF
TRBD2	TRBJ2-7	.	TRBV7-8	TGTGCCAGCAGCTTAGTAACTAGCGGGGGCCGAACTTCCTCCTACGAGCAGTACTTC	CASSLVTSGGRTSSYEQYF
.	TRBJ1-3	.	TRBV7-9	TGTGCCAGCAGCGCGACAGGAGACCTGGGGAACACCATATATTTT	CASSATGDLGNTIYF
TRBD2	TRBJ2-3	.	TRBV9	TGTGCCAGCAGCGCACTAGCGGGGAACACAGATACGCAGTATTTT	CASSALAGNTDTQYF
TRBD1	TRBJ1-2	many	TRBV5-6	TGTGCCAGCAGCTTTAGACAGGGACGTCTATCTAGGGGCTACACCTTC	CASSFRQGRLSRGYTF
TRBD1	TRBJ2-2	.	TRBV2	TGTGCCAGCAGCGAGACCGGGACAGGGAGTGGGTTTGCCGGGGAGCTGTTTTTT	CASSETGTGSGFAGELFF